The next 19 T cell receptor beta chains were all read from a single sample in a study of T-cell reconstitution after alpha-beta-depleted transplantation in children (dated by TCRdb to about 2016). Libraries were prepared through PCR. Sequencing was performed on an Illumina HiSeq 2500. Molecular barcoding was employed in the preparation of TCR libraries, with unique molecular identifiers being used to normalize TCRbeta repertoire quantification. In-frame beta chains were kept once TCRdb had trimmed the public reads at Q25 with fastp and called clones with MiXCR. Merged by CDR3 protein, the rows form single entries marked with the most common genes and DNA. The sample contains some 450,000 distinct CDR3 sequences, 43% of them found a single time. The top ten clones comprise approximately 30% of the sample. This specimen's treatment or condition label, per the study, means: allogeneic hematopoietic cell transplantation with graft depleted of TCRalphabeta T cells and CD19 B cells.

Material: PBMCs, obtained before TCRalphabeta/CD19-depleted stem cell transplant. The receptors were gathered from a girl under 10 years old with aplastic anemia, due to receive a stem cell transplant.

V and J are TRBV29-1 and TRBJ2-2; 7 nucleotides line up with TRBD1. Germline V gene data show CDR1 as SQVTM and CDR2 as ANQGSEA. This CDR3 spans 19 amino acids. Trimming took 0 bases from V and 3 from J; bases not matched to a gene: 16. The CDR3 nucleotides are TGCAGCGTTGAAGAAATATCGATAGGGGACAGCACCGACACCGGGGAGCTGTTTTTT. It yields the protein CSVEEISIGDSTDTGELFF.

This sequence joins TRBV20-1 and TRBJ1-1; tentative D call: TRBD1 (6 bases). There are 14 residues in the CDR3. The germline V gene encodes CDR1 DFQATT and CDR2 SNEGSKA (reference sequence). V was cut by 2 bases and J by 5 bases, with 15 bases left in between. Here the CDR3 reads CSARRPSTGTEAFF. The CDR3, as DNA: TGCAGTGCTAGAAGACCCTCTACAGGGACTGAAGCTTTCTTT.

V gene TRBV5-8 combines with J gene TRBJ1-1, with TRBD1 matching 7 bases. After removal of 2 bases from V and 5 bases from J, the junction contained 9 bases not matched to a gene. The CDR3 extends over 15 amino acids. Germline CDR1 SGHTS, CDR2 YDEGEE. CDR3 sequence (DNA): TGTGCCAGCAGCTTCGAGAAGGGGGCGCGTACTGAAGCTTTCTTT. It codes for CASSFEKGARTEAFF. Supplemented by reference TRBV5-8 and TRBJ1-1, the full variable domain reads EAGVTQSPTHLIKTRGQQATLRCSPISGHTSVYWYQQALGLGLQFLLWYDEGEERNRGNFPPRFSGRQFPNYSSELNVNALELEDSALYLCASSFEKGARTEAFFGQGTRLTVV.

The chain couples TRBV7-9 to TRBJ2-7; D may be TRBD2 (6 bases). Looked up from germline, CDR1 is SEHNR and CDR2 is FQNEAQ (reference sequence). Between the trimmed V and J ends, which lost 2 bases and 0 bases, there was a span of 17 bases. The CDR3 runs to 17 residues. CDR3 region: CASSLSSPAGGSYEQYF. The CDR3 DNA follows: TGTGCCAGCAGCTTATCGTCCCCGGCCGGGGGCTCCTACGAGCAGTACTTC.

The table lists this clonotype with a count of one. The V gene is TRBV7-3, the J gene TRBJ2-2, with 15 nucleotides matching TRBD2. The J segment lost 0 bases and the V segment lost 4 bases, leaving 3 bases of the junction unmatched. CDR1 and CDR2 from the germline V gene are SGHTA and FQGTGA. This CDR3 region has 18 residues. This CDR3 reads CASSSGLAGGPNTGELFF. CDR3 in DNA: TGTGCCAGCAGCTCGGGACTAGCGGGAGGTCCGAACACCGGGGAGCTGTTTTTT.

The V call is TRBV7-6, the J call TRBJ2-7; D gene uncertain. The CDR3 has 11 amino acids. Trimming shortened V by 7 bases and J by 2 bases, and 6 bases separated the two germline ends. The germline gives CDR1 SGHVS, CDR2 FNYEAQ. CDR3 nucleotides: TGTGCCAGCACTCCGGCCTACGAGCAGTACTTC. It yields the protein CASTPAYEQYF.

This clonotype was seen a few times. This rearrangement joins TRBV5-5 to TRBJ2-5, with TRBD1 matching 9 bases. The V segment lost 4 bases and the J segment 7 bases; nucleotides outside the gene matches: 11. The CDR3 consists of 15 residues. Germline loops: CDR1 SGHKS, CDR2 YYEKEE (reference sequence). The CDR3 reads CASSRTTGGAGTQYF. Written as DNA, the CDR3 is TGTGCCAGCAGCCGGACAACAGGGGGCGCTGGGACCCAGTACTTC.

The chain has TRBV6-1 and TRBJ1-5, with 9 bases matching TRBD1. CDR3 length: 17 residues. J gave up 3 bases and V 8 bases, and 14 bases lay outside the gene matches. Per germline, CDR1 MNHNS and CDR2 SASEGT. The CDR3, as DNA: TGTGCCAGCGGATTAGGGAAGGGGACAGGGTACAATCAGCCCCAGCATTTT. The encoded protein is CASGLGKGTGYNQPQHF.

This sequence joins TRBV12-3 or TRBV12-4 and TRBJ1-1, with D maybe TRBD1 (5 bases). Trimming pared 6 bases from V and 5 bases from J, leaving 16 bases between. This CDR3 region has 14 residues. The CDR3 here is CASSLAGEGTEAFF. In DNA, the CDR3 is TGTGCCAGCAGCCTAGCGGGAGAGGGGACTGAAGCTTTCTTT.

V and J are TRBV27 and TRBJ1-3, with a tentative D call TRBD1 (5 bases). Trimming took off 2 bases at V and 0 bases at J, with 11 bases between the two ends. CDR3 size: 16 residues. Germline V gene data show CDR1 as MNHEY and CDR2 as SMNVEV (reference sequence). In DNA form, the CDR3 reads TGTGCCAGCAGTTTACGACAGCCAAACTCTGGAAACACCATATATTTT. This translates into CASSLRQPNSGNTIYF.

This chain joins TRBV12-3 or TRBV12-4 and TRBJ2-1; tentatively, D is TRBD2 (6 bases). This CDR3 has 14 amino acids. V was shortened by 5 bases and J by 7 bases, with 15 bases between the two germline ends. Here the CDR3 reads CASSRDSGRNEQFF. The CDR3 nucleotides are TGTGCCAGCAGTAGGGACTCGGGGCGGAATGAGCAGTTCTTC.

This clonotype was detected ten times or more. This rearrangement joins TRBV5-6 to TRBJ2-4; D is tentatively TRBD1 or TRBD2 (6 bases each). V gave up 1 base and J gave up 0 bases, with 11 bases separating them. CDR1 is SGHDT and CDR2 is YYEEEE in the germline V gene. The CDR3 runs to 16 residues. CDR3 in amino acids: CASSLSGALAKNIQYF. The CDR3 DNA follows: TGTGCCAGCAGCTTGTCGGGGGCCCTAGCCAAAAACATTCAGTACTTC. Complete variable domain (other parts from reference TRBV5-6 and TRBJ2-4): DAGVTQSPTHLIKTRGQQVTLRCSPKSGHDTVSWYQQALGQGPQFIFQYYEEEERQRGNFPDRFSGHQFPNYSSELNVNALLLGDSALYLCASSLSGALAKNIQYFGAGTRLSVL.

In its sample, this clonotype was seen many times. The chain joins TRBV7-6 to TRBJ2-5; perhaps TRBD1 as D (6 bases). The germline CDR1 and CDR2 sequences are SGHVS and FNYEAQ. The CDR3 covers 12 residues. V lost 6 bases and J 4 bases, leaving 9 bases between the germline ends. The CDR3 sequence: CASSLDRETQYF. The CDR3 DNA follows: TGTGCCAGCAGTTTGGACAGAGAGACCCAGTACTTC.

The genes are TRBV20-1 and TRBJ2-3; D unresolved. Trimming took off 2 bases at V and 1 base at J, with 10 bases between the two ends. In germline, CDR1 is DFQATT, CDR2 SNEGSKA (reference sequence). The CDR3 runs to 14 residues. CDR3: CSARPTPRTDTQYF. The CDR3 DNA reads TGCAGTGCTAGACCGACACCGCGCACAGATACGCAGTATTTT.

The V call is TRBV6-5, the J call TRBJ2-2; 7 bases are a match to TRBD1. Germline assignment: CDR1 MNHEY and CDR2 SVGAGI. This CDR3 is built from 11 residues. Losses at the gene ends were 11 bases for V and 6 bases for J; bases not matched to a gene: 3. CDR3 sequence: CAGGTAGELFF. CDR3 DNA: TGTGCCGGTGGGACAGCCGGGGAGCTGTTTTTT.

The V gene is TRBV2, the J gene TRBJ2-7; D is unresolved. The CDR3 sequence is 13 residues long. Trimming removed 3 bases at V and 0 bases at J, with 6 bases between. The germline gives CDR1 SNHLY, CDR2 FYNNEI. CDR3 DNA: TGTGCCAGCAGTGACCAGGCCTCCTACGAGCAGTACTTC. Protein product: CASSDQASYEQYF. Full variable domain (remainder filled in from reference TRBV2 and TRBJ2-7): EPEVTQTPSHQVTQMGQEVILRCVPISNHLYFYWYRQILGQKVEFLVSFYNNEISEKSEIFDDQFSVERPDGSNFTLKIRSTKLEDSAMYFCASSDQASYEQYFGPGTRLTVT.

About this clonotype itself: The junction departs from germline at one end; a sequencing error may be responsible. The J gene is TRBJ2-7, the V gene TRBV29-1, with a weak D call TRBD1 (6 bases). Germline CDR1 and CDR2: SQVTM and ANQGSEA. The CDR3 covers 14 residues. The CDR3 nucleotides read TGCAGCGTCGCCGTGCAGGGGACCCCCTACGAGCAGTCCTTC. Encoded protein: CSVAVQGTPYEQSF.

The chain is built from TRBV7-8 and TRBJ2-7; TRBD1 matches 8 bases. Germline V gene lookup returns CDR1 SGHVS and CDR2 FQNEAQ. V lost 5 bases and J lost 4; bases outside the gene matches: 10. The CDR3 runs 15 residues. The chain's CDR3 is CASSVDRAILYEQYF. The CDR3 coding sequence is TGTGCCAGCAGCGTGGACAGGGCCATCCTTTACGAGCAGTACTTC.

This clonotype has at least ten counts. The chain has TRBV11-2 and TRBJ2-5, with TRBD2 identical over 9 bases. CDR1 and CDR2 (germline): SGHAT, FQNNGV. The CDR3 is 15 residues long. Losses at the gene ends were 5 bases for V and 5 bases for J; bases not matched to a gene: 9. Here the CDR3 DNA reads TGTGCCAGCAGCGAGCGTAATGCGGGAGGGGAGACCCAGTACTTC. Translation: CASSERNAGGETQYF.